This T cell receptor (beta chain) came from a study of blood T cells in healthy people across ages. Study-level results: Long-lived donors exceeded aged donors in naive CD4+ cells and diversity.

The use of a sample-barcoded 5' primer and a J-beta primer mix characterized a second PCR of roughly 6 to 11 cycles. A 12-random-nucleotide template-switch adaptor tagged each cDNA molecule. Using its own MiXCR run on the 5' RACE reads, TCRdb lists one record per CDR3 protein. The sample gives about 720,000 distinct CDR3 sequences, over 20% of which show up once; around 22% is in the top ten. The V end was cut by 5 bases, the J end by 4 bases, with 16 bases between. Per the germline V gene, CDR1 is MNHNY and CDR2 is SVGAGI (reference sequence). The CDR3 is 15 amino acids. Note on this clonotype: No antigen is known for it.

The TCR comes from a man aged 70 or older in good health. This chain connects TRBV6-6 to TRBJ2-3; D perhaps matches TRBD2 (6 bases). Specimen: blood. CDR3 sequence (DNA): TGTGCCAGCAGTGGCCCCGGGACTCGTGCAGATACGCAGTATTTT. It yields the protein CASSGPGTRADTQYF.